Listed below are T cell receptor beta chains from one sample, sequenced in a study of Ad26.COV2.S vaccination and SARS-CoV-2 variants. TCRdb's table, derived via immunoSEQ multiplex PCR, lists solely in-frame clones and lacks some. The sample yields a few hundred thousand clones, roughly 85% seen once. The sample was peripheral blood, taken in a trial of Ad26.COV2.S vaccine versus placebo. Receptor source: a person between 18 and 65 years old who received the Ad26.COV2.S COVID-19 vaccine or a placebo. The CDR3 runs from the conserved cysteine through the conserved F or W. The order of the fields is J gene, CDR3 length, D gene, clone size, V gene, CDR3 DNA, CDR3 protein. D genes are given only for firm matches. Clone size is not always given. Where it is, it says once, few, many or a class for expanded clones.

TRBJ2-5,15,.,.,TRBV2,TGTGCCAGCAGTGCTGCGACACCGGGAGAAGAGACCCAGTACTTC,CASSAATPGEETQYF
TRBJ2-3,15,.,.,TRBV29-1,TGCAGCGTTGTTGCCATGGATGTTGGCACAGATACGCAGTATTTT,CSVVAMDVGTDTQYF
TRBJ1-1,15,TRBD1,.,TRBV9,TGTGCCAGCAGCAAAAGGCAGGGGGCGCATACTGAAGCTTTCTTT,CASSKRQGAHTEAFF
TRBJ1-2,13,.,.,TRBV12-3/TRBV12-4,TGTGCCAGCAGTCGTCAAGGGTTCGATGGCTACACCTTC,CASSRQGFDGYTF
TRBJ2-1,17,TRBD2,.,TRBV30,TGTGCCTGGAGTGTCCTGTGGCTAGCGGGAGAGTACAATGAGCAGTTCTTC,CAWSVLWLAGEYNEQFF
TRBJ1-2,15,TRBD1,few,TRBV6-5,TGTGCCAGCAGTTACCGTACAGGGGGGAGGGATGGCTACACCTTC,CASSYRTGGRDGYTF
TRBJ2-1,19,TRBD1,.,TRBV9,TGTGCCAGCAGCGTACATACAAGCCCGGGACAGGGGGTGGAGAATGAGCAGTTCTTC,CASSVHTSPGQGVENEQFF
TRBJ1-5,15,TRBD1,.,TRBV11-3,TGTGCCAGCAGCCAAGGGAGGGGGCCTTCAAGGCCCCAGCATTTT,CASSQGRGPSRPQHF
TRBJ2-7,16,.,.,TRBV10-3,TGTGCCATCACCGAGCCGCCCACCTTCTCCGGGGACGAGCAGTACTTC,CAITEPPTFSGDEQYF
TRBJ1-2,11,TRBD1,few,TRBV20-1,TGCAGTGCTGGACAGGTCTATGGCTACACCTTC,CSAGQVYGYTF
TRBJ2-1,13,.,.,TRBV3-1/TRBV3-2,TGTGCCAGCAGCAGACAAATTCGGAATGAGCAGTTCTTC,CASSRQIRNEQFF
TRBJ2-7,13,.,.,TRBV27,TGTGCCAGCAGTTTGGTTCCCCCGGGCGAGCAGTACTTC,CASSLVPPGEQYF
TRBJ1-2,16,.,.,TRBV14,TGTGCCAGCAGTCTCAGTCTCGGAAATATTAACTATGGCTACACCTTC,CASSLSLGNINYGYTF
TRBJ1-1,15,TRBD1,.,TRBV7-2,TGTGCCAGCAGCTTAGTCGGGGACAGGAACACTGAAGCTTTCTTT,CASSLVGDRNTEAFF
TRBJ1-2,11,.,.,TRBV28,TGTGCCAGCAACGGGTTCTATGGCTACACCTTC,CASNGFYGYTF
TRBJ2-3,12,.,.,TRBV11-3,TGTGCCAGCAGCTTATATGGAGATACGCAGTATTTT,CASSLYGDTQYF
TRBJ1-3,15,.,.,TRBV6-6,TGTGCCAGCAGTCCCTTCCTTAACTCTGGAAACACCATATATTTT,CASSPFLNSGNTIYF
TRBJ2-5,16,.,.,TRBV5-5,TGTGCCAGCAGCTTGGGGGTGGCGCCGGGTGAGGAGACCCAGTACTTC,CASSLGVAPGEETQYF
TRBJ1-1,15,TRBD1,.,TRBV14,TGTGCCAGCAGCCAAGATTTAGTTGAGGGGGCGAGAGCTTTCTTT,CASSQDLVEGARAFF
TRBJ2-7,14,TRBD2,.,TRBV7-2,TGTGCCAGCAGCTTACGGCGGGGGGTATACGAGCAGTACTTC,CASSLRRGVYEQYF
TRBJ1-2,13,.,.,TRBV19,TGTGCCAGTAGTAGTCACGCCCCTAGGGGCTACACCTTC,CASSSHAPRGYTF
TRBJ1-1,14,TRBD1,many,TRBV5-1,TGCGCCAGCACCTTGACAGGGGGAAGCACTGAAGCTTTCTTT,CASTLTGGSTEAFF
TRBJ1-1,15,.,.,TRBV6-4,TGTGCCAGCAGTGACACAGGTCCCCGGAGGGCTGAAGCTTTCTTT,CASSDTGPRRAEAFF
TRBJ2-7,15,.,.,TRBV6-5,TGTGCCAGCAGTCCTGACGGGGGCCTTTCCTACGAGCAGTACTTC,CASSPDGGLSYEQYF
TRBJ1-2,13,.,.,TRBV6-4,TGTGCCAGCAGTGAATCAGTGCGCTATGGCTACACCTTC,CASSESVRYGYTF
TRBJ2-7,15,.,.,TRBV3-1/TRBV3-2,TGTGCCAGCAGCCCTACCCCGGGGGGCCAGCGCGAGCAGTACTTC,CASSPTPGGQREQYF
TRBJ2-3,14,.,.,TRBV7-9,TGTGCCAGCAGCCGCCCCTGGGACACAGATACGCAGTATTTT,CASSRPWDTDTQYF
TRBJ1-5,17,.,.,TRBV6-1,TGTGCCAGCAGTGAAGAGGCCGGGGGCACTGGCAATCAGCCCCAGCATTTT,CASSEEAGGTGNQPQHF
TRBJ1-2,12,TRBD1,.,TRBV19,TGTGCCAGTGGACAGGGAAGCTATGGCTACACCTTC,CASGQGSYGYTF
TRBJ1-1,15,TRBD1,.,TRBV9,TGTGCCAGCAGCGAGGGACAGGGCAAGAACACTGAAGCTTTCTTT,CASSEGQGKNTEAFF
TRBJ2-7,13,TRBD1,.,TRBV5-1,TGCGCCAGCAGCTCTGGGACAGACTACGAGCAGTACTTC,CASSSGTDYEQYF
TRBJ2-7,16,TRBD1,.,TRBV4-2,TGTGCCAGCAGCCATACAGGGGGTTTAGATCCAGGCGAGCAGTACTTC,CASSHTGGLDPGEQYF
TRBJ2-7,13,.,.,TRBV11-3,TGTGCCAGCAGCTCCGGACAGTCCTACGAGCAGTACTTC,CASSSGQSYEQYF
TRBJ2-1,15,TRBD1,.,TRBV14,TGTGCCAGCAGCCGCTCCGGGACAGGGGGCTATGAGCAGTTCTTC,CASSRSGTGGYEQFF